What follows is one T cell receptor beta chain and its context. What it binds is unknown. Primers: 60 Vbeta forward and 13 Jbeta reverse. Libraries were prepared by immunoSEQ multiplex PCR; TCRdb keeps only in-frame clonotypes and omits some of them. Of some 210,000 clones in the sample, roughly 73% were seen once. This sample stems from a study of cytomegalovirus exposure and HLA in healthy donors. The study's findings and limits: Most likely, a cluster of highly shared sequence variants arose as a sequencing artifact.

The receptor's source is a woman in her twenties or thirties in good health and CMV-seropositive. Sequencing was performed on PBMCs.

The CDR3 loop is CASSQGDRGYNEQFF. As DNA, the CDR3 is TGTGCCAGCAGCCAAGGGGACAGGGGTTACAATGAGCAGTTCTTC. The V and J genes are TRBV4-2 and TRBJ2-1, with 10 positions matching TRBD1. V was clipped by 1 base and J by 4 bases; unmatched bases: 1. The CDR3 totals 15 residues. Germline V gene data show CDR1 as LGHNA and CDR2 as YNFKEQ.